Following are 16 T cell receptor beta chains from one sample sequenced in a study of vaccination and CD4 T cells after COVID-19 (dated by TCRdb to between 2022 and 2023). The library came from PCR. The instrument was an Illumina iSeq 100. TCR sequencing of DNA from cultured CD4+ T cells used the Oncomine TCR Beta short-read assay at the Johns Hopkins FTIC core. Using fastp at Q25 and MiXCR, TCRdb reprocessed the public reads and kept productive beta chains. Every distinct CDR3 protein forms one entry, paired with its most common genes and DNA. For this sample the table gives approximately 6,700 distinct CDR3 sequences, of which approximately 55% were detected only once. 30% to 40% of the sample lies in the top ten. The treatment or condition label here, explained by the study, means: approximately 11-day PBMC culture with coronavirus spike peptide pools or control peptides (ViraFEST assay). CD4+ T cells from unexposed donors were collected before the COVID-19 pandemic (2011-2018).

These receptors have no identified antigens. The specimen was CD4+ T cells from blood, cultured in vitro. The receptors were sampled from a human donor in good health.

This clonotype occurred a few times. The chain recombines TRBV24-1 with TRBJ1-2, with unresolved D. V was clipped by 1 base and J by 10 bases, with 9 bases between them. The CDR3 sequence is 12 residues long. Germline assignment: CDR1 KGHDR and CDR2 SFDVKD. DNA of the CDR3: TGTGCCACCAGTGATTTTTCAGGTGACTACACCTTC. Protein sequence: CATSDFSGDYTF.

The rearrangement joins TRBV6-1 to TRBJ2-5; D is ambiguous. V gave up 4 bases and J gave up 5 bases, with 8 bases separating them. Germline loops: CDR1 MNHNS, CDR2 SASEGT. This CDR3 has 12 residues. The CDR3 loop is CASSGSRETQYF. The CDR3 coding sequence is TGTGCCAGCAGTGGGTCCCGGGAGACCCAGTACTTC.

Sample share makes this clonotype medium-sized. The CDR3 region has the DNA TGTGCCTGGAGTGTAAGTGCGGATACGCAGTATTTT. Protein product: CAWSVSADTQYF. The genes are TRBV30 and TRBJ2-3; D uncertain. Germline loops: CDR1 GTSNPN, CDR2 SVGIG (reference sequence). The length of the CDR3 is 12 residues. The V gene lost 0 bases and the J gene lost 6 bases, with 7 bases spanning the gap.

Judged by abundance, this clonotype is medium-sized. The chain employs TRBV10-3 and TRBJ1-2; TRBD1 aligns across 7 bases. The V gene's germline CDR1 is ENHRY and CDR2 SYGVKD. Losses at the gene ends were 2 bases for V and 5 bases for J; bases not matched to a gene: 5. This CDR3 spans 14 amino acids. The CDR3 is CAISEREQGYGYTF. The CDR3 nucleotides are TGTGCCATCAGTGAGAGAGAACAGGGGTATGGCTACACCTTC.

The V call is TRBV2, the J call TRBJ2-2; D may be TRBD2 (5 bases). This CDR3 comprises 15 residues. Trimming left V 8 bases short and J 1 base short, with 14 bases between. Germline V lookup: CDR1 SNHLY, CDR2 FYNNEI. The CDR3 coding sequence is TGTGCCAGCGGGCCCGGCGGGCTGAACACCGGGGAGCTGTTTTTT. Translating gives CASGPGGLNTGELFF.

This clonotype was seen a single time. This chain uses TRBV11-2 with TRBJ1-2; possible D gene TRBD1, 5 bases. Germline V gene sequence: CDR1 SGHAT, CDR2 FQNNGV. V lost 5 bases to trimming and J lost 4 bases, with 14 bases between them. The CDR3 runs to 14 residues. CDR3 in DNA: TGTGCCAGCAGCGAACTCGGGCAGGGCTATGGCTACACCTTC. Its protein product is CASSELGQGYGYTF.

Only a few counts were recorded for this clonotype. The J gene is TRBJ2-5, the V gene TRBV19, with 8 bases aligning to TRBD2. CDR3 size: 15 residues. Germline V gene lookup returns CDR1 LNHDA and CDR2 SQIVND (reference sequence). The trim removed 3 bases at V and 7 bases at J, leaving 10 bases unmatched. The DNA of the CDR3 is TGTGCCAGTAGTATCTCGACTAGCGCTAGTGCGACCCAGTACTTC. It specifies CASSISTSASATQYF. The complete variable domain, with remaining parts taken from reference TRBV19 and TRBJ2-5, reads DGGITQSPKYLFRKEGQNVTLSCEQNLNHDAMYWYRQDPGQGLRLIYYSQIVNDFQKGDIAEGYSVSREKKESFPLTVTSAQKNPTAFYLCASSISTSASATQYFGPGTRLLVL.

This clonotype has a single count. This chain uses TRBV6-2 or TRBV6-3 with TRBJ1-1; D is ambiguous. Trimming cost V 2 bases and J 10 bases, with 8 bases left between them. This CDR3 is 11 amino acids long. Germline loops: CDR1 MNHEY, CDR2 SVGEGT. CDR3 DNA: TGTGCCAGCAGTTACAGGGTTGGAGCTTTCTTT. It codes for CASSYRVGAFF.

The J gene is TRBJ2-1, the V gene TRBV9, with 7 bases matching TRBD1. The CDR3 has 15 amino acids. Germline CDR1 SGDLS, CDR2 YYNGEE. The junction had 1 base not matched to a gene; V was cut back by 0 bases and J by 1 base. The CDR3 sequence is CASSVAGQSYNEQFF. The CDR3 DNA reads as TGTGCCAGCAGCGTAGCGGGACAGTCCTACAATGAGCAGTTCTTC.

This clonotype turned up a few times. The chain employs TRBV6-1 and TRBJ1-5; D is ambiguous. The V and J ends lost 10 bases and 5 bases respectively, with 12 bases between them. Per the germline V gene, CDR1 is MNHNS and CDR2 is SASEGT. The CDR3 is made up of 12 amino acids. DNA of the CDR3: TGTGCCACCACCTGGGGAGATCAGCCCCAGCATTTT. Amino acids: CATTWGDQPQHF.

The rearrangement joins TRBV10-3 to TRBJ2-1; 13 positions match TRBD2. CDR1 and CDR2 from the germline V gene are ENHRY and SYGVKD. CDR3 size: 16 residues. The V gene end was trimmed by 5 bases and the J gene end by 4 bases; junction bases not matched to a gene: 5. The CDR3 DNA sequence: TGTGCCATCAGTCCCGGGACTAGCGGGGTTTACAATGAGCAGTTCTTC. Translated, it gives CAISPGTSGVYNEQFF.

This clonotype was counted only a few times. The J gene is TRBJ2-2, the V gene TRBV6-1, with 8 bases lining up with TRBD2. Germline CDR1 and CDR2: MNHNS and SASEGT. The CDR3 loop spans 14 amino acids. V lost 8 bases to trimming and J lost 4 bases; unmatched junction nucleotides: 6. The chain's CDR3 is CASGGTRGTGELFF. Here the CDR3 DNA reads TGTGCCAGCGGGGGGACTAGGGGCACCGGGGAGCTGTTTTTT.

V gene TRBV20-1 combines with J gene TRBJ2-7, with unresolved D. The V end was cut by 1 base, the J end by 7 bases, with 23 bases between. Per germline, CDR1 DFQATT and CDR2 SNEGSKA (reference sequence). The CDR3 totals 16 residues. CDR3 sequence: CSARVSPTGRIGEQYF. The CDR3 DNA reads TGCAGTGCTAGAGTCTCCCCTACCGGACGGATCGGGGAGCAGTACTTC.

V and J are TRBV20-1 and TRBJ2-7, with TRBD2 as a possible D gene (6 bases). The germline CDR1 and CDR2 sequences are DFQATT and SNEGSKA (reference sequence). V gave up 5 bases and J gave up 5 bases, with 16 bases separating them. The CDR3 length is 13 residues. The CDR3 region has the DNA TGCAGTGCTGGGGGACTGTCTGGGGACGAGCAGTACTTC. Translated, it gives CSAGGLSGDEQYF.

This chain joins TRBV11-2 and TRBJ1-1; D is uncertain. Germline values: CDR1 SGHAT, CDR2 FQNNGV. V gave up 0 bases and J gave up 8 bases, with 10 bases separating them. This CDR3 is 13 amino acids long. The chain's CDR3 is CASSLDLVREAFF. In DNA, the CDR3 is TGTGCCAGCAGCTTAGATCTGGTCAGGGAAGCTTTCTTT.

This clonotype was found a few times. The chain links TRBV7-3 to TRBJ2-1, with 10 bases identical to TRBD2. The V gene end was trimmed by 3 bases and the J gene end by 7 bases; junction bases not matched to a gene: 6. Germline values: CDR1 SGHTA, CDR2 FQGTGA. The CDR3 is 15 amino acids. The CDR3 spells CASSFLAGAINEQFF. The CDR3 DNA sequence: TGTGCCAGCAGCTTTCTAGCGGGGGCGATAAATGAGCAGTTCTTC.